The clone carrying this TCR beta chain was seen a few times. Its antigen remains unidentified. A single record per CDR3 protein comes from TCRdb applying MiXCR to the RT-PCR reads. The sample has some 520,000 distinct CDR3 sequences, approximately 17% seen once. The CDR3 is 15 amino acids. V was pared by 6 bases and J by 5 bases, with 19 bases between. CDR1 and CDR2 (germline): SNHLY, FYNNEI. The data were taken from a study of response to subunit inactivated influenza vaccine. Study findings and constraints: The authors suggested that few new T cells are recruited per seasonal influenza vaccination.

This clonotype originated in a man in his fifties or sixties who received an inactivated influenza vaccine. The gene calls are TRBV2 and TRBJ1-1; D remains unclear. This sample comprised CD4+ T cells sorted from PBMCs, obtained approximately 25 months after vaccination. This CDR3 is CASSPGVRRGTEAFF. In DNA form, the CDR3 reads TGTGCCAGCAGCCCTGGGGTCAGGCGAGGGACTGAAGCTTTCTTT.